A single sample is the source of the 31 T cell receptor beta chains below, sequenced in a study of cytomegalovirus exposure and HLA in healthy donors. The PCR employed 60 Vbeta primers together with 13 Jbeta primers. Some clones are missing from TCRdb's copy, which holds only in-frame ones; the method was immunoSEQ multiplex PCR. The sample contains around 180,000 clones, just over 75% of which appear only once. The source material was PBMCs. Receptor source: a woman in her twenties or thirties in good health and CMV-seropositive.

The chain is built from TRBV28 and TRBJ2-3, with a tentative D call TRBD1 (5 bases). This CDR3 has 15 residues. Trimming left V 6 bases short and J 0 bases short, with 13 bases between. In germline, CDR1 is MDHEN, CDR2 SYDVKM. CDR3 protein: CASSLTVSSTDTQYF. CDR3 nucleotide sequence: TGTGCCAGCAGCCTGACAGTTTCAAGCACAGATACGCAGTATTTT. The full variable domain, in which reference TRBV28 and TRBJ2-3 provide the parts outside the CDR3, is DVKVTQSSRYLVKRTGEKVFLECVQDMDHENMFWYRQDPGLGLRLIYFSYDVKMKEKGDIPEGYSVSREKKERFSLILESASTNQTSMYLCASSLTVSSTDTQYFGPGTRLTVL.

This clone was observed a handful of times. The genes are TRBV25-1 and TRBJ1-2, with TRBD1 matching 10 bases. V trimming: 5 bases; J trimming: 7 bases; junction bases outside the gene matches: 13. The CDR3 runs to 16 residues. The germline V gene has CDR1 MGHDK and CDR2 SYGVNS. The CDR3 reads CASSPRQGARHRGYTF. For the CDR3, the DNA is TGTGCCAGCAGTCCAAGACAGGGGGCGCGTCATCGTGGCTACACCTTC.

The rearrangement links TRBV19 to TRBJ1-2, with D possibly being TRBD1 (5 bases). V lost 3 bases and J lost 7, with 12 bases in between. The germline V gene has CDR1 LNHDA and CDR2 SQIVND (reference sequence). The CDR3 is made up of 13 amino acids. The CDR3: CASSIPQGPGYTF. The CDR3 DNA reads as TGTGCCAGTAGTATTCCGCAGGGTCCTGGCTACACCTTC. Looking up the rest from reference TRBV19 and TRBJ1-2 gives the full variable domain: DGGITQSPKYLFRKEGQNVTLSCEQNLNHDAMYWYRQDPGQGLRLIYYSQIVNDFQKGDIAEGYSVSREKKESFPLTVTSAQKNPTAFYLCASSIPQGPGYTFGSGTRLTVV.

The rearrangement uses TRBV25-1 and TRBJ2-1; 9 bases line up with TRBD2. J was trimmed by 0 bases and V by 4 bases; bases with no gene match: 7. Per germline, CDR1 MGHDK and CDR2 SYGVNS. The CDR3 runs to 17 residues. The CDR3 DNA reads as TGTGCCAGCAGTGGGGGACTAGCACAGAGCTCCTACAATGAGCAGTTCTTC. Its translation is CASSGGLAQSSYNEQFF.

This chain uses TRBV11-2 with TRBJ2-2; TRBD2 might be the D (5 bases). The CDR3 extends over 14 amino acids. V shed 5 bases and J shed 2 bases, with 9 bases lying between them. The germline gives CDR1 SGHAT, CDR2 FQNNGV. CDR3 DNA: TGTGCCAGCAGCCAGGAGGTTAACACCGGGGAGCTGTTTTTT. Its translation is CASSQEVNTGELFF. Drawing the rest from reference TRBV11-2 and TRBJ2-2, the complete variable domain is EAGVAQSPRYKIIEKRQSVAFWCNPISGHATLYWYQQILGQGPKLLIQFQNNGVVDDSQLPKDRFSAERLKGVDSTLKIQPAKLEDSAVYLCASSQEVNTGELFFGEGSRLTVL.

The chain combines TRBV5-4 with TRBJ1-2; 10 bases are a match to TRBD1. This CDR3 has 17 amino acids. V dropped 3 bases and J dropped 2; count of bases not matched to a gene: 10. The germline V gene has CDR1 SGHNT and CDR2 YYREEE (reference sequence). CDR3 in amino acids: CASSSPVPGQGNYGYTF. As DNA, the CDR3 is TGTGCCAGCAGCTCTCCTGTCCCGGGACAGGGGAACTATGGCTACACCTTC.

The J gene is TRBJ2-2, the V gene TRBV27, with D possibly TRBD2 on 5 matching bases. Germline CDR1 and CDR2: MNHEY and SMNVEV (reference sequence). The CDR3 totals 15 residues. V lost 0 bases and J lost 8, with 13 bases in between. This CDR3 is CASSLSTTREGELFF. DNA for the CDR3: TGTGCCAGCAGTTTATCGACCACCCGGGAAGGGGAGCTGTTTTTT.

The chain combines TRBV5-1 with TRBJ2-2; 10 nucleotides agree with TRBD2. The germline V gene encodes CDR1 SGHRS and CDR2 YFSETQ. This CDR3 has 17 amino acids. V lost 0 bases, J lost 3 bases, and 5 bases stayed unmatched. The CDR3 reads CASSLASGRGDTGELFF. The CDR3 DNA reads TGCGCCAGCAGCTTGGCTAGCGGGAGAGGGGACACCGGGGAGCTGTTTTTT.

With regard to this clone: Other DNA sequences in the sample encode the same CDR3. The chain combines TRBV6-4 with TRBJ2-6, with D possibly TRBD1 on 6 matching bases. Germline values: CDR1 MRHNA, CDR2 SNTAGT. Between the trimmed V and J ends, which lost 9 bases and 0 bases, there was a span of 9 bases. The CDR3 spans 14 residues. In DNA, the CDR3 is TGTGCCAGTAGGACAGACTCTGGGGCCAACGTCCTGACTTTC. This gives the protein CASRTDSGANVLTF.

The J gene is TRBJ2-3, the V gene TRBV2; TRBD2 matches 8 bases. This CDR3 is 13 amino acids long. Germline V CDR1 and CDR2: SNHLY, FYNNEI. Trimming at V came to 7 bases and at J to 4 bases, leaving 4 bases not matched to a gene. CDR3 bases: TGTGCCAGCAAGGCTAGCGGGCCAGATACGCAGTATTTT. Residues: CASKASGPDTQYF.

The rearrangement links TRBV6-1 to TRBJ1-2; no clear D. The germline CDR1 and CDR2 sequences are MNHNS and SASEGT. With 6 bases removed from V and 5 bases from J, the gap between germline ends came to 13 bases. CDR3 length equals 13 residues. CDR3 amino acids: CASRHLADYGYTF. The DNA of the CDR3 is TGTGCCAGCAGACACCTGGCAGATTATGGCTACACCTTC.

This chain uses TRBV27 with TRBJ2-1; 10 bases map to TRBD2. Per germline, CDR1 MNHEY and CDR2 SMNVEV (reference sequence). Germline trimming cut 6 bases from V and 2 bases from J; bases unmatched to any gene: 4. The CDR3 spans 15 residues. Written as DNA, the CDR3 is TGTGCCAGCAGGACGGGGACTAGCGCCTACAATGAGCAGTTCTTC. Protein sequence: CASRTGTSAYNEQFF.

This clone was seen only a few times. The chain couples TRBV5-1 to TRBJ2-3; 9 bases match TRBD2. The CDR3 covers 15 residues. The ends lost 2 bases at V and 6 bases at J; junction bases unmatched: 7. The germline gives CDR1 SGHRS, CDR2 YFSETQ. DNA of the CDR3: TGCGCCAGCAGCTTATCGACTAGCGGAGGGGATACGCAGTATTTT. It yields the protein CASSLSTSGGDTQYF. Together with reference TRBV5-1 and TRBJ2-3, the CDR3 gives the full variable domain: KAGVTQTPRYLIKTRGQQVTLSCSPISGHRSVSWYQQTPGQGLQFLFEYFSETQRNKGNFPGRFSGRQFSNSRSEMNVSTLELGDSALYLCASSLSTSGGDTQYFGPGTRLTVL.

The chain carries TRBV2 and TRBJ2-7, with 7 nucleotides matching TRBD2. CDR3 length equals 16 residues. The V gene end was trimmed by 2 bases and the J gene end by 4 bases; junction bases not matched to a gene: 11. Germline V gene sequence: CDR1 SNHLY, CDR2 FYNNEI. DNA for the CDR3: TGTGCCAGCAGTGAACACATCGTGGGGGGGGAATACGAGCAGTACTTC. The encoded protein is CASSEHIVGGEYEQYF.

This sequence joins TRBV6-8 and TRBJ2-5, with a weak D call TRBD1 (6 bases). Germline-derived CDR1 and CDR2 are MNHGY and SAAAGT. The CDR3 is 18 amino acids. V lost 6 bases, J lost 2 bases, and 25 bases lay in between. The DNA for the CDR3 is TGTGCCAGCAGCAACACTGGACAGTTCCCGGGACAACAAGAGACCCAGTACTTC. As protein: CASSNTGQFPGQQETQYF.

This clone has a single count. The V call is TRBV5-5, the J call TRBJ1-5; no reliable D call. The CDR3 is 13 amino acids. The V end lost 0 bases, the J end lost 4 bases, and 5 bases lay between the germline ends. The V gene's germline CDR1 is SGHKS and CDR2 YYEKEE (reference sequence). CDR3 nucleotide sequence: TGTGCCAGCAGCTTGGACAGAAATCAGCCCCAGCATTTT. It encodes CASSLDRNQPQHF.

The rearrangement links TRBV5-1 to TRBJ1-1; D is uncertain. The CDR3 runs to 13 residues. With 6 bases removed from V and 4 bases from J, the gap between germline ends came to 13 bases. CDR1 and CDR2 (germline): SGHRS, YFSETQ. CDR3 DNA: TGCGCCAGCAACCTCCGCCCAGGCACTGAAGCTTTCTTT. It is translated as CASNLRPGTEAFF.

V is TRBV25-1 and J is TRBJ1-3; a weak D match, TRBD1 (6 bases). Trimming cost V 1 base and J 0 bases, with 10 bases left between them. The CDR3 is 16 residues long. Germline values: CDR1 MGHDK, CDR2 SYGVNS. CDR3 amino acids: CASSESGQRSGNTIYF. Written as DNA, the CDR3 is TGTGCCAGCAGTGAATCCGGACAGCGCTCTGGAAACACCATATATTTT.

The chain is built from TRBV5-8 and TRBJ2-7; possibly TRBD2 for D (5 bases). The CDR3 is 13 residues long. Germline CDR1 is SGHTS and CDR2 is YDEGEE. V was shortened by 4 bases and J by 2 bases, with 10 bases between the two germline ends. The CDR3 DNA reads as TGTGCCAGCAGCCCCGGGGTCCCCTACGAGCAGTACTTC. Its translation: CASSPGVPYEQYF.

The genes are TRBV19 and TRBJ1-2; perhaps TRBD1 as D (6 bases). The V end was cut by 5 bases, the J end by 6 bases, with 13 bases between. This CDR3 spans 13 amino acids. Per germline, CDR1 LNHDA and CDR2 SQIVND (reference sequence). The CDR3: CASSATGSNGYTF. Written as DNA, the CDR3 is TGTGCCAGTAGTGCAACAGGGAGTAATGGCTACACCTTC.

The CDR3 region has the DNA TGTGCCAGTAGTCGACGGGATTCCTACGAGCAGTACTTC. Its protein product is CASSRRDSYEQYF. The V and J genes are TRBV19 and TRBJ2-7; possibly TRBD2 for D (5 bases). CDR3 length equals 13 residues. Trimming cost V 5 bases and J 1 base, with 9 bases left between them. Germline loops: CDR1 LNHDA, CDR2 SQIVND (reference sequence).

This chain links TRBV6-1 with TRBJ2-1; 9 bases are shared with TRBD1. This CDR3 is 16 amino acids long. With V trimmed by 4 bases and J by 8 bases, 12 bases remained unmatched. CDR1 and CDR2 (germline): MNHNS, SASEGT. This chain's CDR3 is CASSGSPGQGRDEQFF. CDR3 nucleotides: TGTGCCAGCAGTGGATCGCCCGGACAGGGGCGCGATGAGCAGTTCTTC.

The rearrangement joins TRBV2 to TRBJ2-1; TRBD2 aligns across 11 bases. Trimming cost V 6 bases and J 7 bases; bases outside gene matches: 8. This CDR3 is 15 amino acids long. The germline V gene encodes CDR1 SNHLY and CDR2 FYNNEI. The CDR3 DNA sequence: TGTGCCAGCAGACGACTAGCGGGATTAAGTAATGAGCAGTTCTTC. It specifies CASRRLAGLSNEQFF. The complete variable domain, with remaining parts taken from reference TRBV2 and TRBJ2-1, reads EPEVTQTPSHQVTQMGQEVILRCVPISNHLYFYWYRQILGQKVEFLVSFYNNEISEKSEIFDDQFSVERPDGSNFTLKIRSTKLEDSAMYFCASRRLAGLSNEQFFGPGTRLTVL.

V is TRBV15 and J is TRBJ1-1; D gene ambiguous. The CDR3 length is 13 residues. Germline V gives CDR1 LNHNV, CDR2 YYDKDF (reference sequence). The V gene lost 4 bases and the J gene lost 1 base, with 7 bases spanning the gap. CDR3 region: CATSIPGNTEAFF. As DNA, the CDR3 is TGTGCCACCAGCATCCCAGGGAACACTGAAGCTTTCTTT.

The chain carries TRBV28 and TRBJ1-2, with 7 bases identical to TRBD1. The CDR3 contains 15 residues. Trimming at V came to 5 bases and at J to 7 bases, leaving 13 bases not matched to a gene. Germline lookup yields CDR1 MDHEN and CDR2 SYDVKM. CDR3 DNA: TGTGCCAGCAGTCTCCCCCCAGGGGGTATCGGTGGCTACACCTTC. Translating gives CASSLPPGGIGGYTF.

The CDR3, as DNA: TGTGCCAGCAGTGAAGGGGGAGGCAACATTCAGTACTTC. It yields the protein CASSEGGGNIQYF. The chain uses TRBV6-1 and TRBJ2-4; weak D call: TRBD2 (6 bases). V was trimmed by 1 base and J by 7 bases, leaving 8 bases between them. This CDR3 has 13 amino acids. Germline-derived CDR1 and CDR2 are MNHNS and SASEGT.

Remarks on this clone: At one end, the junction sequence differs from germline, possibly due to a read error. This sample includes further DNA sequences coding for the same CDR3. The J gene is TRBJ1-1, the V gene TRBV5-6, with D uncertain. In germline, CDR1 is SGHDT, CDR2 YYEEEE. The CDR3 sequence is 18 residues long. For the CDR3, the DNA is TGTGCCAGCAGCGGTGGCGCTTCAGGCCTCATGATGAACACTGAAGCCTTCTTT. Its protein product is CASSGGASGLMMNTEAFF.

This sequence joins TRBV27 and TRBJ2-5; D may be TRBD2 (6 bases). Germline V gene sequence: CDR1 MNHEY, CDR2 SMNVEV (reference sequence). With 2 bases removed from V and 0 bases from J, the gap between germline ends came to 10 bases. This CDR3 spans 15 amino acids. The CDR3, as DNA: TGTGCCAGCAGTTTAGGAGGGGCGGACCAAGAGACCCAGTACTTC. Translation: CASSLGGADQETQYF.

This clone was counted between two and nine times. The chain employs TRBV25-1 and TRBJ2-3, with 12 bases that match TRBD2. The CDR3 extends over 15 amino acids. Germline CDR1 and CDR2: MGHDK and SYGVNS. V shed 8 bases and J 2 bases; nucleotides not matched to a gene: 5. For the CDR3, the DNA is TGTGCCAGCCTAGCGGGAGGGATCTTCACAGATACGCAGTATTTT. Translating gives CASLAGGIFTDTQYF.

The gene calls are TRBV6-5 and TRBJ1-3; TRBD1 might be the D (6 bases). The CDR3 runs to 15 residues. Per the germline V gene, CDR1 is MNHEY and CDR2 is SVGAGI. Trimming left V 10 bases short and J 0 bases short, with 16 bases between. This CDR3 reads CATGVDSHSGNTIYF. CDR3 bases: TGTGCCACAGGGGTGGACAGCCACTCTGGAAACACCATATATTTT.

This clone was observed a few times. The chain uses TRBV7-8 and TRBJ1-1; the match to TRBD1 covers 7 bases. The ends lost 5 bases at V and 2 bases at J; junction bases unmatched: 8. Germline assignment: CDR1 SGHVS and CDR2 FQNEAQ. This CDR3 comprises 15 residues. The CDR3: CASSPRQGPNTEAFF. Here the CDR3 DNA reads TGTGCCAGCAGCCCACGACAGGGACCAAACACTGAAGCTTTCTTT. The full variable domain, its missing parts supplied by reference TRBV7-8 and TRBJ1-1, is GAGVSQSPRYKVAKRGQDVALRCDPISGHVSLFWYQQALGQGPEFLTYFQNEAQLDKSGLPSDRFFAERPEGSVSTLKIQRTQQEDSAVYLCASSPRQGPNTEAFFGQGTRLTVV.